The 30 T cell receptor beta chains listed next were all sequenced from one sample in a study of shared clonotypes between healthy human individuals. Data came from immunoSEQ multiplex PCR; TCRdb stores just in-frame clones and leaves some out. The sample gives millions of clones, more than 90% of which show up once; around 0.14% is in the top ten. Sequenced input: naive CD4+ T cells sorted from blood. Described subset: CD45RA+ positively selected. The origin of the receptors is a young man in good health.

In DNA form, the CDR3 reads TGTGCCAGTAGTGGCCCAGGCGGCGGCGAGCAGTACTTC. This codes for CASSGPGGGEQYF. The rearrangement joins TRBV19 to TRBJ2-7; D is uncertain. Germline assignment: CDR1 LNHDA and CDR2 SQIVND (reference sequence). This CDR3 region has 13 residues. V dropped 5 bases and J dropped 6 bases, with 14 bases sitting between them.

Details on this clone: Because it lacks the conserved phenylalanine or tryptophan at the end, this CDR3 is likely a read error. J is TRBJ1-3 and V is TRBV30; perhaps TRBD1 as D (5 bases). The V gene's germline CDR1 is GTSNPN and CDR2 SVGIG (reference sequence). Trimming left V 3 bases short and J 2 bases short, with 8 bases between. CDR3 length: 13 amino acids. CDR3 bases: TGTGCCTGGAGCTCGGGGCCTGGAAACACCATATATTCT. Amino acid sequence: CAWSSGPGNTIYS.

This clone has only one observation. This chain links TRBV19 with TRBJ1-5; D gene uncertain. In germline, CDR1 is LNHDA, CDR2 SQIVND (reference sequence). The length of the CDR3 is 15 residues. Trimming took off 2 bases at V and 0 bases at J, with 8 bases between the two ends. This CDR3 reads CASSITWDSNQPQHF. The CDR3 DNA reads as TGTGCCAGTAGTATAACTTGGGATAGCAATCAGCCCCAGCATTTT.

The V gene is TRBV7-9, the J gene TRBJ2-3; 8 bases map to TRBD2. The CDR3 length is 19 residues. Germline trimming cut 1 base from V and 3 bases from J; bases unmatched to any gene: 15. From germline, CDR1 is SEHNR and CDR2 FQNEAQ (reference sequence). CDR3 in DNA: TGTGCCAGCAGCTTAGGGGTACGGGGGGGGCCAGAGACGACAGATACGCAGTATTTT. Its translation: CASSLGVRGGPETTDTQYF.

The V gene is TRBV5-4, the J gene TRBJ1-3; D gene unclear. Germline assignment: CDR1 SGHNT and CDR2 YYREEE (reference sequence). The CDR3 runs to 15 residues. V lost 4 bases, J lost 1 base, and 12 bases lay in between. CDR3 coding DNA: TGTGCCAGCAGCATGGGGAACCCATCTGGAAACACCATATATTTT. The encoded protein is CASSMGNPSGNTIYF.

V gene TRBV5-1 combines with J gene TRBJ2-3; TRBD1 matches at 7 bases. V was clipped by 0 bases and J by 1 base; unmatched bases: 11. CDR1 and CDR2 (germline): SGHRS, YFSETQ. The CDR3 extends over 18 amino acids. The CDR3 region is CASSLAASPTGRTDTQYF. The CDR3 DNA is TGCGCCAGCAGCTTGGCCGCCTCGCCGACAGGGCGCACAGATACGCAGTATTTT. The full variable domain, completed using reference TRBV5-1 and TRBJ2-3, is KAGVTQTPRYLIKTRGQQVTLSCSPISGHRSVSWYQQTPGQGLQFLFEYFSETQRNKGNFPGRFSGRQFSNSRSEMNVSTLELGDSALYLCASSLAASPTGRTDTQYFGPGTRLTVL.

The chain uses TRBV5-1 and TRBJ2-1, with D hard to call. This CDR3 region has 12 residues. V was clipped by 0 bases and J by 8 bases, with 6 bases between them. Germline V gives CDR1 SGHRS, CDR2 YFSETQ. The CDR3 DNA reads TGCGCCAGCAGCTTGGGAGTCTATGAGCAGTTCTTC. This gives the protein CASSLGVYEQFF.

This chain joins TRBV7-8 and TRBJ2-5; a weak D match, TRBD2 (5 bases). Looked up from germline, CDR1 is SGHVS and CDR2 is FQNEAQ. The V and J ends lost 1 base and 7 bases respectively, with 22 bases between them. The CDR3 consists of 17 residues. CDR3 nucleotide sequence: TGTGCCAGCAGCTTAGTCGCCCAGTCGGGCCGGAGGTCGACCCAGTACTTC. The encoded protein is CASSLVAQSGRRSTQYF.

This chain uses TRBV7-9 with TRBJ2-1; a weak D match, TRBD2 (6 bases). The CDR3 sequence is 15 residues long. Trimming left V 5 bases short and J 6 bases short, with 17 bases between. CDR1 SEHNR and CDR2 FQNEAQ come from the germline V gene (reference sequence). The CDR3 nucleotides read TGTGCCAGCAGCCCACCCGGGAGCCTAGGCAATGAGCAGTTCTTC. Amino acids: CASSPPGSLGNEQFF.

The V call is TRBV30, the J call TRBJ2-1; the match to TRBD2 covers 8 bases. CDR3 size: 13 residues. The ends lost 3 bases at V and 4 bases at J; junction bases unmatched: 2. CDR1 GTSNPN and CDR2 SVGIG come from the germline V gene (reference sequence). CDR3 bases: TGTGCCTGGAGCCGGGGGGGTTACAATGAGCAGTTCTTC. Translating gives CAWSRGGYNEQFF. The variable domain in full, with the rest retrieved from reference TRBV30 and TRBJ2-1, is SQTIHQWPATLVQPVGSPLSLECTVEGTSNPNLYWYRQAAGRGLQLLFYSVGIGQISSEVPQNLSASRPQDRQFILSSKKLLLSDSGFYLCAWSRGGYNEQFFGPGTRLTVL.

This rearrangement joins TRBV10-1 to TRBJ2-1; D is unresolved. V lost 3 bases and J lost 8, with 17 bases in between. Germline lookup yields CDR1 WNHNN and CDR2 SYGVQD (reference sequence). CDR3 length: 15 amino acids. In DNA, the CDR3 is TGCGCCAGCAGTGATCCCAGCTATGGCATCGATGAGCAGTTCTTC. Its translation: CASSDPSYGIDEQFF.

The chain combines TRBV28 with TRBJ2-7; TRBD1 is a possible D gene (6 bases). Per germline, CDR1 MDHEN and CDR2 SYDVKM. The CDR3 loop spans 12 amino acids. V was pared by 3 bases and J by 7 bases, with 10 bases between. The CDR3 protein is CASSFPTGEQYF. The CDR3 coding sequence is TGTGCCAGCAGTTTTCCCACAGGGGAGCAGTACTTC.

This chain joins TRBV28 and TRBJ1-2; D is undetermined. The V end was cut by 5 bases, the J end by 5 bases, with 12 bases between. CDR3 size: 13 residues. CDR1 MDHEN and CDR2 SYDVKM come from the germline V gene. The CDR3 DNA is TGTGCCAGCAGTCCGCAGTCCCTTTATGGCTACACCTTC. Translating it yields CASSPQSLYGYTF.

The V call is TRBV9, the J call TRBJ2-4, with 13 bases fitting TRBD2. V was pared by 4 bases and J by 2 bases, with 3 bases of the junction left unmatched. Germline V gives CDR1 SGDLS, CDR2 YYNGEE. The CDR3 has 16 amino acids. CDR3 region: CASSTTSGGTKNIQYF. CDR3 bases: TGTGCCAGCAGCACGACTAGCGGGGGGACCAAAAACATTCAGTACTTC.

On this clone itself: Other DNA variants within this sample encode the same CDR3. The rearrangement joins TRBV7-2 to TRBJ2-7; 8 bases match TRBD2. From germline, CDR1 is SGHTA and CDR2 FQGNSA. The V segment lost 3 bases and the J segment 2 bases; nucleotides outside the gene matches: 3. The CDR3 extends over 14 amino acids. The DNA for the CDR3 is TGTGCCAGCAGCTTTACTAGCGGTGCCTACGAGCAGTACTTC. Translating it yields CASSFTSGAYEQYF.

This clone is a singleton in its sample. At one of its ends the junction is not consistent with the germline gene, which may arise from a read error. V gene TRBV27 combines with J gene TRBJ2-1; 7 bases are shared with TRBD2. The CDR3 extends over 11 amino acids. Germline V CDR1 and CDR2: MNHEY, SMNVEV (reference sequence). The CDR3 DNA follows: TGTGCCAGCAGTTTAGGGCGGGAGCGGTTCTTC. The encoded protein is CASSLGRERFF.

This clone came up once. Other DNA sequences in the sample encode the same CDR3. The J gene is TRBJ1-1, the V gene TRBV6-1, with a weak D call TRBD1 (6 bases). Between the trimmed V and J ends, which lost 5 bases and 1 base, there was a span of 8 bases. The length of the CDR3 is 13 residues. Per germline, CDR1 MNHNS and CDR2 SASEGT. In nucleotides, the CDR3 is TGTGCCAGCAGTTTGACAGGGAACACTGAAGCTTTCTTT. Its translation: CASSLTGNTEAFF.

The chain employs TRBV18 and TRBJ2-7, with TRBD2 identical over 9 bases. In germline, CDR1 is KGHSH, CDR2 LQKENI. Trimming removed 0 bases from V and 5 bases from J; junction bases left unmatched: 8. This CDR3 region has 16 residues. CDR3 in amino acids: CASSPPSAGGAHEQYF. CDR3 in DNA: TGTGCCAGCTCACCACCCTCCGCGGGGGGGGCCCACGAGCAGTACTTC.

The V gene is TRBV30, the J gene TRBJ1-3; 7 bases agree with TRBD1. This CDR3 is 14 amino acids long. The germline gives CDR1 GTSNPN, CDR2 SVGIG (reference sequence). The trim removed 2 bases at V and 4 bases at J, leaving 5 bases unmatched. The CDR3 DNA sequence: TGTGCCTGGAGTAGACAGGGAGTGGGAAACACCATATATTTT. This translates into CAWSRQGVGNTIYF.

This chain uses TRBV10-3 with TRBJ2-2; D unclear. V was cut by 4 bases and J by 3 bases, with 6 bases left in between. The CDR3 spans 13 residues. CDR1 and CDR2 (germline): ENHRY, SYGVKD. CDR3 coding DNA: TGTGCCATCAGTGGGATCGACACCGGGGAGCTGTTTTTT. Protein product: CAISGIDTGELFF.

This chain connects TRBV7-3 to TRBJ2-3; D not certain. V was pared by 1 base and J by 0 bases, with 8 bases between. This CDR3 has 15 amino acids. In germline, CDR1 is SGHTA, CDR2 FQGTGA. The CDR3 sequence is CASSLKESSTDTQYF. The DNA of the CDR3 is TGTGCCAGCAGCTTAAAGGAATCTAGCACAGATACGCAGTATTTT.

The chain couples TRBV28 to TRBJ2-3, with 8 bases lining up with TRBD1. Per germline, CDR1 MDHEN and CDR2 SYDVKM. The CDR3 runs to 14 residues. V lost 6 bases and J lost 4; bases outside the gene matches: 6. The CDR3 nucleotides are TGTGCCAGCAGCACGCAGGGGGCGTCAGATACGCAGTATTTT. Translating gives CASSTQGASDTQYF.

The V gene is TRBV5-1, the J gene TRBJ2-7, with 7 positions matching TRBD2. Germline CDR1 reads SGHRS; CDR2 reads YFSETQ. The CDR3 covers 15 residues. J was trimmed by 1 base and V by 0 bases; bases with no gene match: 4. The CDR3 spells CASSLARRGSYEQYF. The CDR3 DNA reads TGCGCCAGCAGCTTGGCTCGGCGGGGGTCCTACGAGCAGTACTTC.

The V and J genes are TRBV11-3 and TRBJ2-1; 9 bases are a match to TRBD2. Losses at the gene ends were 4 bases for V and 6 bases for J; bases not matched to a gene: 10. Germline CDR1 SGHNT, CDR2 YENEEA. CDR3 length: 16 amino acids. The chain's CDR3 is CASSSMAGGPGNEQFF. The CDR3 nucleotides read TGTGCCAGCAGCTCCATGGCGGGAGGGCCGGGCAATGAGCAGTTCTTC.

The chain joins TRBV5-1 to TRBJ1-1, with a tentative D call TRBD1 (6 bases). The CDR3 covers 15 residues. CDR1 is SGHRS, CDR2 YFSETQ, per germline. Deletions cut 1 base from V and 0 bases from J, with 10 bases between. The CDR3 DNA follows: TGCGCCAGCAGCTTGATGGGGGCCTTGAACACTGAAGCTTTCTTT. Encoded protein: CASSLMGALNTEAFF.

This chain connects TRBV9 to TRBJ1-4, with 7 nucleotides matching TRBD1. V dropped 4 bases and J dropped 7; count of bases not matched to a gene: 7. Germline CDR1 SGDLS, CDR2 YYNGEE. This CDR3 has 14 amino acids. In DNA form, the CDR3 reads TGTGCCAGCAGCCGGCGACAGGGTAGTGAAAAACTGTTTTTT. It is translated as CASSRRQGSEKLFF.

The V call is TRBV25-1, the J call TRBJ1-1, with TRBD1 as a possible D gene (6 bases). Trimming took off 4 bases at V and 9 bases at J, with 15 bases between the two ends. Germline loops: CDR1 MGHDK, CDR2 SYGVNS. This CDR3 has 13 amino acids. The CDR3 is CASSVGDKSKAFF. CDR3 nucleotide sequence: TGTGCCAGCAGTGTTGGGGACAAATCGAAAGCTTTCTTT. Together with reference TRBV25-1 and TRBJ1-1, the CDR3 gives the full variable domain: EADIYQTPRYLVIGTGKKITLECSQTMGHDKMYWYQQDPGMELHLIHYSYGVNSTEKGDLSSESTVSRIRTEHFPLTLESARPSHTSQYLCASSVGDKSKAFFGQGTRLTVV.

V gene TRBV7-9 combines with J gene TRBJ2-3; D is uncertain. The germline CDR1 and CDR2 sequences are SEHNR and FQNEAQ (reference sequence). V dropped 6 bases and J dropped 0 bases, with 13 bases sitting between them. The CDR3 consists of 15 residues. CDR3 residues: CASSPWRSSTDTQYF. CDR3 in DNA: TGTGCCAGCAGTCCCTGGCGATCTAGCACAGATACGCAGTATTTT.

CDR3 sequence: CASSLGGTGRSYEQYF. The CDR3 nucleotides are TGCGCCAGCAGCTTGGGGGGGACAGGTAGGTCCTACGAGCAGTACTTC. The V and J genes are TRBV5-1 and TRBJ2-7; 8 nucleotides match TRBD1. The germline gives CDR1 SGHRS, CDR2 YFSETQ. V lost 0 bases and J lost 1; bases outside the gene matches: 6. The CDR3 runs to 16 residues.

V usage is TRBV5-4 and J usage is TRBJ2-3; 9 positions agree with TRBD2. This CDR3 contains 15 residues. V was pared by 5 bases and J by 0 bases, with 4 bases of the junction left unmatched. Germline V CDR1 and CDR2: SGHNT, YYREEE (reference sequence). CDR3 region: CASRQSGGSTDTQYF. As DNA, the CDR3 is TGTGCCAGCAGACAAAGCGGGGGGAGCACAGATACGCAGTATTTT.